Below are 21 T cell receptor beta chains sequenced from a single sample in a study of cytomegalovirus exposure and HLA in healthy donors. Profiled with immunoSEQ multiplex PCR; TCRdb holds only in-frame clones, not every one. The repertoire holds 70,000 to 80,000 clones, with 90% to 95% as singletons. The sample was PBMCs. Receptors were obtained from a woman between 18 and 30 years old in good health and CMV-seropositive.

The rearrangement joins TRBV7-8 to TRBJ2-1, with 12 nucleotides matching TRBD2. V was clipped by 2 bases and J by 5 bases; unmatched bases: 10. Germline lookup yields CDR1 SGHVS and CDR2 FQNEAQ. This CDR3 contains 18 residues. CDR3 sequence reads: CASSLNLASGGANNEQFF. In DNA form, the CDR3 reads TGTGCCAGCAGCTTAAATTTGGCTAGCGGGGGGGCCAACAATGAGCAGTTCTTC.

J is TRBJ2-3 and V is TRBV27; possible D gene TRBD2, 5 bases. V lost 3 bases to trimming and J lost 5 bases, with 15 bases between them. Germline lookup yields CDR1 MNHEY and CDR2 SMNVEV (reference sequence). This CDR3 is built from 15 residues. The CDR3 nucleotides read TGTGCCAGCAGTTTTAGTGGGGAGATAAAAGATACGCAGTATTTT. Protein: CASSFSGEIKDTQYF.

The chain has TRBV25-1 and TRBJ2-7; D perhaps matches TRBD2 (5 bases). In germline, CDR1 is MGHDK, CDR2 SYGVNS. V was cut by 11 bases and J by 2 bases, with 7 bases left in between. The CDR3 runs to 10 residues. The CDR3 sequence: CAAGAYEQYF. The CDR3 coding sequence is TGTGCCGCCGGGGCCTACGAGCAGTACTTC.

The chain links TRBV10-3 to TRBJ2-7; tentatively, D is TRBD1 (6 bases). This CDR3 has 14 amino acids. Trimming removed 7 bases at V and 4 bases at J, with 17 bases between. CDR1 is ENHRY and CDR2 is SYGVKD in the germline V gene. The CDR3 reads CAIMPSQGKYEQYF. The CDR3 DNA reads as TGTGCCATCATGCCCTCCCAGGGGAAATACGAGCAGTACTTC.

The rearrangement links TRBV10-3 to TRBJ2-7, with D unclear. Between the trimmed V and J ends, which lost 7 bases and 0 bases, there was a span of 7 bases. Germline CDR1 is ENHRY and CDR2 is SYGVKD. The CDR3 extends over 12 amino acids. The CDR3 loop is CAITQSSYEQYF. The DNA of the CDR3 is TGTGCCATCACACAGTCCTCCTACGAGCAGTACTTC.

The chain carries TRBV7-8 and TRBJ1-5; 9 nucleotides line up with TRBD1. V was pared by 2 bases and J by 6 bases, with 8 bases of the junction left unmatched. Germline V gene lookup returns CDR1 SGHVS and CDR2 FQNEAQ. The CDR3 is made up of 16 amino acids. Here the CDR3 reads CASSLTGQGPGQPQHF. CDR3 nucleotide sequence: TGTGCCAGCAGCTTAACTGGACAGGGGCCCGGTCAGCCCCAGCATTTT.

The CDR3 reads CASSTGDFPTDTQYF. The CDR3 nucleotides read TGTGCCAGCAGTACTGGGGACTTTCCCACAGATACGCAGTATTTT. This chain connects TRBV27 to TRBJ2-3, with D perhaps matching TRBD2 (6 bases). Trimming cost V 5 bases and J 2 bases, with 14 bases left between them. CDR1 is MNHEY, CDR2 SMNVEV, per germline (reference sequence). This CDR3 spans 15 amino acids.

The chain links TRBV27 to TRBJ2-2, with TRBD1 matching over 8 bases. V shed 5 bases and J 0 bases; nucleotides not matched to a gene: 8. CDR1 MNHEY and CDR2 SMNVEV come from the germline V gene (reference sequence). The CDR3 has 17 residues. The CDR3 reads CASSILWTGSNTGELFF. The CDR3 coding sequence is TGTGCCAGCAGTATACTATGGACAGGGTCGAACACCGGGGAGCTGTTTTTT.

The V call is TRBV28, the J call TRBJ2-7; maybe TRBD2 (6 bases). The CDR3 contains 16 residues. Germline assignment: CDR1 MDHEN and CDR2 SYDVKM. The V end lost 3 bases, the J end lost 9 bases, and 24 bases lay between the germline ends. This CDR3 is CASSFPLDDPGERQYF. CDR3 nucleotide sequence: TGTGCCAGCAGTTTCCCCCTGGACGACCCGGGGGAACGGCAGTACTTC.

This clone was recorded only once. The gene calls are TRBV18 and TRBJ2-7; 10 bases agree with TRBD1. V lost 5 bases to trimming and J lost 2 bases; unmatched junction nucleotides: 0. Germline CDR1 KGHSH, CDR2 LQKENI. The CDR3 runs 13 residues. The CDR3 nucleotides read TGTGCCAGCTCAGGACAGGGGGCCTACGAGCAGTACTTC. Its translation: CASSGQGAYEQYF. The variable domain in full, with the rest retrieved from reference TRBV18 and TRBJ2-7, is NAGVMQNPRHLVRRRGQEARLRCSPMKGHSHVYWYRQLPEEGLKFMVYLQKENIIDESGMPKERFSAEFPKEGPSILRIQQVVRGDSAAYFCASSGQGAYEQYFGPGTRLTVT.

The CDR3 protein is CASSPPGGPGQGTISTDTQYF. Here the CDR3 DNA reads TGTGCCAGCTCACCACCGGGTGGTCCGGGACAGGGTACGATCAGCACAGATACGCAGTATTTT. The chain carries TRBV18 and TRBJ2-3; 9 bases are shared with TRBD1. This CDR3 contains 21 residues. Germline V gene lookup returns CDR1 KGHSH and CDR2 LQKENI. The V and J ends lost 0 bases and 0 bases, in that order; junction bases with no gene match: 16.

V is TRBV27 and J is TRBJ1-5, with 7 bases aligning to TRBD1. J was trimmed by 4 bases and V by 5 bases; bases with no gene match: 5. Germline CDR1 reads MNHEY; CDR2 reads SMNVEV (reference sequence). The CDR3 is 14 residues long. The DNA for the CDR3 is TGTGCCAGCAGTCCGATACAGGGGAATCAGCCCCAGCATTTT. Amino acid sequence: CASSPIQGNQPQHF.

V and J are TRBV5-5 and TRBJ2-2, with 9 bases fitting TRBD1. The CDR3 contains 17 residues. Trimming took 4 bases from V and 4 from J; bases not matched to a gene: 11. Germline V CDR1 and CDR2: SGHKS, YYEKEE (reference sequence). In nucleotides, the CDR3 is TGTGCCAGCAGCAGACAAAGGACAGGGGAGGCCACCGGGGAGCTGTTTTTT. This sequence encodes CASSRQRTGEATGELFF.

The V gene is TRBV6-1, the J gene TRBJ2-3; 11 nucleotides line up with TRBD2. The CDR3 is 15 amino acids. Germline V lookup: CDR1 MNHNS, CDR2 SASEGT. V lost 7 bases, J lost 1 base, and 4 bases stayed unmatched. This CDR3 reads CASTVTSGGTDTQYF. The CDR3 nucleotides are TGTGCCAGCACCGTGACTAGCGGGGGCACAGATACGCAGTATTTT.

The rearrangement links TRBV6-6 to TRBJ1-1; D possibly corresponds to TRBD1 (5 bases). This CDR3 has 16 amino acids. Germline CDR1 MNHNY, CDR2 SVGAGI (reference sequence). Between the trimmed V and J ends, which lost 2 bases and 0 bases, there was a span of 13 bases. In DNA, the CDR3 is TGTGCCAGCAGTTACGGCGGGGGTAGGATGAACACTGAAGCTTTCTTT. This codes for CASSYGGGRMNTEAFF.

The CDR3 protein is CASSYLRTASNTEAFF. CDR3 nucleotides: TGTGCCAGCAGTTACCTCCGGACAGCGTCGAACACTGAAGCTTTCTTT. V is TRBV6-6 and J is TRBJ1-1; weak D call: TRBD1 (6 bases). V lost 2 bases and J 1 base, leaving 14 bases between the germline ends. The germline V gene has CDR1 MNHNY and CDR2 SVGAGI (reference sequence). The CDR3 sequence is 16 residues long.

The rearrangement uses TRBV9 and TRBJ2-4, with unresolved D. Trimming left V 5 bases short and J 2 bases short, with 14 bases between. The CDR3 loop spans 15 amino acids. CDR1 and CDR2 from the germline V gene are SGDLS and YYNGEE. Here the CDR3 DNA reads TGTGCCAGCAGGGGTCTAGGCTTACCCAAAAACATTCAGTACTTC. Its protein is CASRGLGLPKNIQYF.

The rearrangement links TRBV19 to TRBJ2-5, with TRBD1 matching 7 bases. CDR3 size: 15 residues. The germline CDR1 and CDR2 sequences are LNHDA and SQIVND (reference sequence). Germline trimming cut 5 bases from V and 5 bases from J; bases unmatched to any gene: 11. CDR3 sequence (DNA): TGTGCCAGTAGTCCAACCCGGCAGGGGGATGAGACCCAGTACTTC. Translated, it gives CASSPTRQGDETQYF.

A remark on this clone: One junction end does not reproduce the germline sequence, and a read error may be involved. The V gene is TRBV19, the J gene TRBJ1-2; D unclear. Germline V gives CDR1 LNHDA, CDR2 SQIVND (reference sequence). This CDR3 region has 15 residues. The CDR3 bases are TGTGCCAATAGTATGTCAGTCGGGGTTTCCTATGGCTACACCTTC. It is translated as CANSMSVGVSYGYTF.

The chain combines TRBV29-1 with TRBJ1-1, with 8 bases that match TRBD1. This CDR3 is built from 13 residues. Trimming at V came to 7 bases and at J to 1 base, leaving 5 bases not matched to a gene. Per germline, CDR1 SQVTM and CDR2 ANQGSEA. The CDR3: CSASGTGNTEAFF. The CDR3 coding sequence is TGCAGCGCCTCCGGGACAGGGAACACTGAAGCTTTCTTT.

V gene TRBV5-8 combines with J gene TRBJ1-4; the match to TRBD1 covers 9 bases. Germline CDR1 and CDR2: SGHTS and YDEGEE. V shed 2 bases and J 8 bases; nucleotides not matched to a gene: 7. CDR3 size: 15 residues. The CDR3 nucleotides are TGTGCCAGCAGCTTTAACAGGGGGCGATGGGAAAAACTGTTTTTT. It specifies CASSFNRGRWEKLFF.